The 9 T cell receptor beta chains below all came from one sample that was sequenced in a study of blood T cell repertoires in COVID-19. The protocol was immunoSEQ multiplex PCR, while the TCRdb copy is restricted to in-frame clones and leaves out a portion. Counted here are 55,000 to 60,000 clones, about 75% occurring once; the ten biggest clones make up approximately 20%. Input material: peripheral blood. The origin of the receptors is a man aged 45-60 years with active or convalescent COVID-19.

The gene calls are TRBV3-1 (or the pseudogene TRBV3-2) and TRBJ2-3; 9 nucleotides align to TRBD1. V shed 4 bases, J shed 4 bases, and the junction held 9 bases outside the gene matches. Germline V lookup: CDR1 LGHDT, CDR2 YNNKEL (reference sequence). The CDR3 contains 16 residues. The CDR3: CASSRTQGARSDTQYF. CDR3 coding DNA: TGTGCCAGCAGCCGAACACAGGGGGCGCGCTCAGATACGCAGTATTTT.

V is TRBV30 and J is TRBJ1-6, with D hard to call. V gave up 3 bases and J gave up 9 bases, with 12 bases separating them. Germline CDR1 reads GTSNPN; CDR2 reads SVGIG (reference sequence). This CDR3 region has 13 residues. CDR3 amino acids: CAWRVTVASPLHF. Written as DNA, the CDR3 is TGTGCCTGGAGGGTAACCGTGGCTTCACCCCTCCACTTT.

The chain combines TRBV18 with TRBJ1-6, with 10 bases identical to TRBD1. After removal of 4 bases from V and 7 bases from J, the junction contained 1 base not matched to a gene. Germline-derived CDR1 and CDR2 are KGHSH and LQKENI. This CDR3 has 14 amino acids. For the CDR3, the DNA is TGTGCCAGCTCACAGGACAGGGGGAATTCACCCCTCCACTTT. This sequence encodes CASSQDRGNSPLHF.

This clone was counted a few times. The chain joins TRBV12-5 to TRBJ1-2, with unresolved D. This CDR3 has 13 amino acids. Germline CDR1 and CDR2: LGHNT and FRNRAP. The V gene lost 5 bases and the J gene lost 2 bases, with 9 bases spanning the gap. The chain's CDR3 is CASGRKENYGYTF. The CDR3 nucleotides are TGTGCTAGTGGTCGCAAAGAGAACTATGGCTACACCTTC.

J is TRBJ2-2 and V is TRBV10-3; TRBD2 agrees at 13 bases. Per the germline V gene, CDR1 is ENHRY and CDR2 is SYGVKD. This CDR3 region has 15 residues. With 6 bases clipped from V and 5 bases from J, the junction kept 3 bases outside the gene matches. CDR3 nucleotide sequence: TGTGCCATCAGATCGACTAGCGGGAGGACCGGGGAGCTGTTTTTT. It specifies CAIRSTSGRTGELFF.

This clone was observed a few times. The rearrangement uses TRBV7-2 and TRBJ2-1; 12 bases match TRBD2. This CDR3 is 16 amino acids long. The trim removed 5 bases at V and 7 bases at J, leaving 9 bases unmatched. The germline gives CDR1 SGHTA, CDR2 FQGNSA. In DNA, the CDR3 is TGTGCCAGCAGCGCCCTCGCGACTAGCGGGAGTAATGAGCAGTTCTTC. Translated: CASSALATSGSNEQFF. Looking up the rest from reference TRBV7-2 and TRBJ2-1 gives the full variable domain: GAGVSQSPSNKVTEKGKDVELRCDPISGHTALYWYRQSLGQGLEFLIYFQGNSAPDKSGLPSDRFSAERTGGSVSTLTIQRTQQEDSAVYLCASSALATSGSNEQFFGPGTRLTVL.

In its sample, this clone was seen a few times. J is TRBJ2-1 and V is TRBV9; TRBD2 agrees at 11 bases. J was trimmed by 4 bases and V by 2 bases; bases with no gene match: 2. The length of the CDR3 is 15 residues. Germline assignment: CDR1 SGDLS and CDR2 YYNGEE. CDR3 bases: TGTGCCAGCAGCGTTAGCGGGAGGGATTACAATGAGCAGTTCTTC. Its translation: CASSVSGRDYNEQFF.

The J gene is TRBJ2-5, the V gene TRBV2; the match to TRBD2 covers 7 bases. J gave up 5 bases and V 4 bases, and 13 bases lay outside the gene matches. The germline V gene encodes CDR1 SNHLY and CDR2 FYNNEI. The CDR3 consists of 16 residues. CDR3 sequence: CASSGGPSGREETQYF. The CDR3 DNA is TGTGCCAGCAGTGGAGGTCCATCAGGGAGGGAGGAGACCCAGTACTTC.

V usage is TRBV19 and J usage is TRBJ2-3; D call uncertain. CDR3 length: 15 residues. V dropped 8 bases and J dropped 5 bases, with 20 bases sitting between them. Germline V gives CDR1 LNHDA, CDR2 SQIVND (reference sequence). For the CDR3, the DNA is TGTGCCAGTGCCACCCCCGGGTCCCTGAGAGATACGCAGTATTTT. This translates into CASATPGSLRDTQYF. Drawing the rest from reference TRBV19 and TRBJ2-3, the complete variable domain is DGGITQSPKYLFRKEGQNVTLSCEQNLNHDAMYWYRQDPGQGLRLIYYSQIVNDFQKGDIAEGYSVSREKKESFPLTVTSAQKNPTAFYLCASATPGSLRDTQYFGPGTRLTVL.